This passage covers 9 T cell receptor beta chains from one sample sequenced in a study of blood T cell repertoires in COVID-19. Sequencing used immunoSEQ multiplex PCR; TCRdb keeps in-frame clones, though not all of them. The table records around 300,000 clones, around 90% of them present only once. Sequenced material: PBMCs or T cells enriched from blood (not recorded which). Receptor source: a woman between 50 and 59 years old who had recovered from COVID-19.

The V gene is TRBV7-8, the J gene TRBJ1-1; D is possibly TRBD1 (6 bases). Trimming removed 5 bases from V and 1 base from J, with 11 bases in between. Per germline, CDR1 SGHVS and CDR2 FQNEAQ. The CDR3 has 14 residues. CDR3 coding DNA: TGTGCCAGCAGCCCCCAGACAGGGAACACTGAAGCTTTCTTT. The encoded protein is CASSPQTGNTEAFF.

The rearrangement uses TRBV13 and TRBJ2-7; 14 nucleotides align to TRBD2. The CDR3 loop spans 15 amino acids. Germline V lookup: CDR1 PRHDT, CDR2 FYEKMQ (reference sequence). V trimming: 5 bases; J trimming: 3 bases; junction bases outside the gene matches: 3. CDR3 coding DNA: TGTGCCAGCAGCCAGGGACTAGCGGGAGTCTACGAGCAGTACTTC. Protein sequence: CASSQGLAGVYEQYF.

The chain couples TRBV11-2 to TRBJ2-7; D is uncertain. CDR1 is SGHAT, CDR2 FQNNGV, per germline. This CDR3 contains 14 residues. V was pared by 7 bases and J by 0 bases, with 13 bases between. The DNA of the CDR3 is TGTGCCAGCACCGTACTGCTGAGCTCCTACGAGCAGTACTTC. It is translated as CASTVLLSSYEQYF.

The chain's CDR3 is CASSDHSGRSYEQYF. The DNA of the CDR3 is TGTGCCAGCAGCGACCATAGCGGGAGGTCTTACGAGCAGTACTTC. The chain couples TRBV7-9 to TRBJ2-7; 10 bases align to TRBD2. Germline lookup yields CDR1 SEHNR and CDR2 FQNEAQ (reference sequence). CDR3 length: 15 amino acids. V was clipped by 5 bases and J by 4 bases; unmatched bases: 8.

V gene TRBV11-1 combines with J gene TRBJ2-1; perhaps TRBD2 as D (6 bases). CDR1 SGHAT and CDR2 FQDESV come from the germline V gene (reference sequence). The CDR3 spans 14 residues. The V and J ends lost 4 bases and 7 bases respectively, with 14 bases between them. CDR3 DNA: TGTGCCAGCAGCTATCGACTAGAGACGAATGAGCAGTTCTTC. Amino acids: CASSYRLETNEQFF.

V and J are TRBV9 and TRBJ2-2; a possible D gene is TRBD1 (5 bases). The CDR3 extends over 15 amino acids. CDR1 is SGDLS, CDR2 YYNGEE, per germline. V was clipped by 2 bases and J by 3 bases, with 11 bases between them. CDR3 nucleotide sequence: TGTGCCAGCAGCGTCGTTCCAGGGCACACCGGGGAGCTGTTTTTT. Amino acids: CASSVVPGHTGELFF. Full variable domain (outside the CDR3, taken from reference TRBV9 and TRBJ2-2): DSGVTQTPKHLITATGQRVTLRCSPRSGDLSVYWYQQSLDQGLQFLIQYYNGEERAKGNILERFSAQQFPDLHSELNLSSLELGDSALYFCASSVVPGHTGELFFGEGSRLTVL.

The rearrangement uses TRBV7-9 and TRBJ2-6; TRBD1 agrees at 8 bases. The CDR3 consists of 18 residues. Germline-derived CDR1 and CDR2 are SEHNR and FQNEAQ (reference sequence). Trimming took 4 bases from V and 2 from J; bases not matched to a gene: 10. CDR3 region: CASSSFGQGRAGANVLTF. Written as DNA, the CDR3 is TGTGCCAGCAGCTCCTTCGGACAGGGACGGGCTGGGGCCAACGTCCTGACTTTC. Filled out from reference TRBV7-9 and TRBJ2-6, the complete variable domain reads DTGVSQNPRHKITKRGQNVTFRCDPISEHNRLYWYRQTLGQGPEFLTYFQNEAQLEKSRLLSDRFSAERPKGSFSTLEIQRTEQGDSAMYLCASSSFGQGRAGANVLTFGAGSRLTVL.

The CDR3 sequence is CASSEGTGGFYEQYF. The CDR3 coding sequence is TGCGCCAGCAGTGAGGGGACAGGGGGATTCTACGAGCAGTACTTC. The chain employs TRBV10-1 and TRBJ2-7, with 11 bases that match TRBD1. V lost 2 bases and J lost 3; bases outside the gene matches: 3. CDR3 length: 15 amino acids. Per germline, CDR1 WNHNN and CDR2 SYGVQD (reference sequence).

The J gene is TRBJ1-2, the V gene TRBV3-1 (or the pseudogene TRBV3-2); perhaps TRBD1 as D (5 bases). The ends were cut back, 1 base at V and 8 bases at J, with 14 bases in the middle. The germline V gene has CDR1 LGHDT and CDR2 YNNKEL (reference sequence). The length of the CDR3 is 14 residues. DNA for the CDR3: TGTGCCAGCAGCCAAGTTCCGGCGGGGGGAGGCTACACCTTC. It codes for CASSQVPAGGGYTF.